This TCR beta chain was sequenced for a study of T cells expressing NK-cell markers. TCRdb re-analyzed the 5' RACE reads; it lists each CDR3 protein once, without DNA. Its table lists roughly 180,000 distinct CDR3 sequences. This CDR3 is 13 amino acids long. Germline V lookup: CDR1 SQVTM, CDR2 ANQGSEA. Sequencing used blood T cells: a sorted CD56 or NKG2C T cell subset, CD4+ or CD8+ T cells, or bulk PBMC T cells (not recorded which). The V call is TRBV29-1, the J call TRBJ2-6. The sequence derives from a woman aged 18 to 75 in good health. This chain's CDR3 is CSVRRSGANVLTF.